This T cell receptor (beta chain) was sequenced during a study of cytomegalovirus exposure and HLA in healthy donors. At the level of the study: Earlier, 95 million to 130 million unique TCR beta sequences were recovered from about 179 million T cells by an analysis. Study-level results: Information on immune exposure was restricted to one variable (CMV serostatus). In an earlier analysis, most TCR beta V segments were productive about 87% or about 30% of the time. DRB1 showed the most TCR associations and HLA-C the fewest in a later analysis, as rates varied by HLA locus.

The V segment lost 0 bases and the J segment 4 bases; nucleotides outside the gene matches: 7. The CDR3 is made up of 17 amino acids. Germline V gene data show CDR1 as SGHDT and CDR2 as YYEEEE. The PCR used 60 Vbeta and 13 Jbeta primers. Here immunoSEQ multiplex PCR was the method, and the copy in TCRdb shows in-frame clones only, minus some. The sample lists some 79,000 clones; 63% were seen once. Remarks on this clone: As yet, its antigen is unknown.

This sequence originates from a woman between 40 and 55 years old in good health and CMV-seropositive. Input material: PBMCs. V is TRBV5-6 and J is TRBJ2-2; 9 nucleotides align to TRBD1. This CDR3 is CASSLARDRVGTGELFF. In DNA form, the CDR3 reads TGTGCCAGCAGCTTGGCCCGGGACAGGGTTGGCACCGGGGAGCTGTTTTTT. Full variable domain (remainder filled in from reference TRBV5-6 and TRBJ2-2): DAGVTQSPTHLIKTRGQQVTLRCSPKSGHDTVSWYQQALGQGPQFIFQYYEEEERQRGNFPDRFSGHQFPNYSSELNVNALLLGDSALYLCASSLARDRVGTGELFFGEGSRLTVL.